This T cell receptor beta chain emerged from a study of tumor-infiltrating lymphocytes in primary liver carcinoma. Extraction of RNA together with DNA used about 20-34 mg of unsorted bulk tissue. A primer in the constant region served to generate TCR beta cDNA from roughly 450 ng of total RNA. The TCR beta library was amplified through three nested multiplex PCR rounds in a modified ARM-PCR procedure. The opening two PCR rounds, around 9 cycles each, paired TRBV1-TRBV30 forward primers with a C-beta reverse primer. TCRdb independently ran MiXCR on the multiplex PCR reads; one entry per CDR3 protein. The sample holds approximately 190,000 distinct CDR3 sequences, around four fifths seen once. CDR1 is MNHNY and CDR2 is SVGAGI in the germline V gene (reference sequence). The CDR3 is 15 residues long. With regard to this clonotype: The junction differs from germline at one of its ends, possibly a read error.

Sequenced material: tumor tissue from primary liver carcinoma. The TCR sequence derives from a man in his forties or fifties with primary liver carcinoma and hepatitis B virus infection. This chain joins TRBV6-6 and TRBJ1-3; the D is unclear. The CDR3 region is CTSSQEASSGNTIYF. In DNA form, the CDR3 reads TGTACCAGCAGCCAAGAAGCGTCCTCTGGAAACACTATATATTTT.